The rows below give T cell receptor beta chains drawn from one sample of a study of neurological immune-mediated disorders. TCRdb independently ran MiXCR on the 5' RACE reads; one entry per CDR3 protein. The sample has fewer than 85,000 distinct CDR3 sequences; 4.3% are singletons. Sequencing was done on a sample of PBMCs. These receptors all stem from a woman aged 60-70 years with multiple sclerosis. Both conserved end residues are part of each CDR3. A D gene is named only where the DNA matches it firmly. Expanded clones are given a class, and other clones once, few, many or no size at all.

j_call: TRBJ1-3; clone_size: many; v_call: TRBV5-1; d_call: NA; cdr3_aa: CASSLDGGPGNTIYF; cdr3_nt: TGCGCCAGCAGCTTGGATGGGGGGCCTGGAAACACCATATATTTT
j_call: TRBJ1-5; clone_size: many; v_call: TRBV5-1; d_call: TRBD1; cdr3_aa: CASSSQGGDQPQHF; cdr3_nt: TGCGCCAGCAGTTCACAGGGGGGCGATCAGCCCCAGCATTTT
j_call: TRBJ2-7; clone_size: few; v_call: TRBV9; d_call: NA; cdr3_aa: CASSLRTGVGEQYF; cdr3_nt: TGTGCCAGCAGCCTACGGACGGGGGTCGGTGAGCAGTACTTC
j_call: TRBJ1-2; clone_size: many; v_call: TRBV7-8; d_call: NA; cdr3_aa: CASSRDLTDNYGYTF; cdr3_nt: TGTGCCAGCAGCCGAGACCTGACAGACAACTATGGCTACACCTTC
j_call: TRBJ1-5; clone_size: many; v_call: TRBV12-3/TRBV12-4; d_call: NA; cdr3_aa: CASSSLGTQHF; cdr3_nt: TGTGCCAGCAGTTCCCTGGGTACCCAGCATTTT
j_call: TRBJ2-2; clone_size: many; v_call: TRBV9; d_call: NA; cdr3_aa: CASSSWRHPGGTGELFF; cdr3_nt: TGTGCCAGCAGCTCATGGCGGCACCCAGGTGGGACCGGGGAGCTGTTTTTT
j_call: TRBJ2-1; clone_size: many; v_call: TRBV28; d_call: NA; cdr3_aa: CASREVATHEQFF; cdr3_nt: TGTGCCAGCAGAGAGGTAGCCACACATGAGCAGTTCTTC
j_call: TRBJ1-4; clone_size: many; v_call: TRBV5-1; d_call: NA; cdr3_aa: CASSTGPPPLFF; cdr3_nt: TGCGCCAGCAGCACGGGACCACCCCCACTGTTTTTT
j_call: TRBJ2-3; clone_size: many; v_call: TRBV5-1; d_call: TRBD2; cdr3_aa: CASSLTSADTQYF; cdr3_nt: TGCGCCAGCAGCTTGACTAGCGCAGATACGCAGTATTTT
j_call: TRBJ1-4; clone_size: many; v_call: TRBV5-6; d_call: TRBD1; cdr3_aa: CASSPGQGYSTNEKLFF; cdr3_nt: TGTGCCAGCAGCCCCGGACAGGGATACTCAACTAATGAAAAACTGTTTTTT
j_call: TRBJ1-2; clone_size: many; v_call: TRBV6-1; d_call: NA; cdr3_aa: CASRPTGSAYGYTF; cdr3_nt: TGTGCCAGCAGACCCACAGGGAGTGCCTATGGCTACACCTTC
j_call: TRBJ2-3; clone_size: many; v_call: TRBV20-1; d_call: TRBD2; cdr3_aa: CSAPTSDSTDTQYF; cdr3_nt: TGCAGTGCCCCGACTAGCGATAGCACAGATACGCAGTATTTT
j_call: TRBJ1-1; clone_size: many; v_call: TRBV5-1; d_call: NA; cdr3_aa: CASSHGEGNTEAFF; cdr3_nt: TGCGCCAGCAGCCACGGCGAGGGAAACACTGAAGCTTTCTTT
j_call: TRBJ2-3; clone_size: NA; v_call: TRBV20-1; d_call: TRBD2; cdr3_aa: CSTRIRGGADTQYF; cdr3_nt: TGCAGTACTAGGATTCGGGGAGGGGCAGATACGCAGTATTTT
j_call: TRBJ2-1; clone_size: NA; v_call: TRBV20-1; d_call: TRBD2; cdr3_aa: CSARPRGAYNEQFF; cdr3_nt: TGCAGTGCTAGACCCCGGGGGGCCTACAATGAGCAGTTCTTC
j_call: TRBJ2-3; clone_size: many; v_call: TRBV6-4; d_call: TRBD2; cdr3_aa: CASSSSSGGVDTQYF; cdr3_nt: TGTGCCAGCAGTTCTTCTAGCGGGGGGGTAGATACGCAGTATTTT
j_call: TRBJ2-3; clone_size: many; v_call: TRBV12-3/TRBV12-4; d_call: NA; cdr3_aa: CASSLRGGGTDTQYF; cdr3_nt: TGTGCCAGCAGTCTTAGGGGGGGGGGCACAGATACGCAGTATTTT
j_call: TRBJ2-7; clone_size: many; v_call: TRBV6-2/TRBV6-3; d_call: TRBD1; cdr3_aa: CASSYSPQGAGEQYF; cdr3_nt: TGTGCCAGCAGTTACTCCCCCCAGGGGGCGGGAGAGCAGTACTTC
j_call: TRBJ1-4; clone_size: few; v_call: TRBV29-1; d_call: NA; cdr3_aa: CSVASTTNEKLFF; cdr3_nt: TGCAGCGTTGCCAGCACAACTAATGAAAAACTGTTTTTT
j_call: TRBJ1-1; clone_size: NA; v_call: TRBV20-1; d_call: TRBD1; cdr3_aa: CSANRDRNTEAFF; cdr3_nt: TGCAGTGCTAACAGGGACAGGAACACTGAAGCTTTCTTT
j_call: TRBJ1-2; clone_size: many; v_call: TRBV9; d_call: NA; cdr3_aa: CASSVEGRGGYGYTF; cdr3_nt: TGTGCCAGCAGCGTAGAGGGCAGGGGTGGCTATGGCTACACCTTC
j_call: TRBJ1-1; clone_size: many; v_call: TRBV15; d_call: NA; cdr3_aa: CATSRRPGRMNTEAFF; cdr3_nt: TGTGCCACCAGCAGACGCCCGGGACGGATGAACACTGAAGCTTTCTTT
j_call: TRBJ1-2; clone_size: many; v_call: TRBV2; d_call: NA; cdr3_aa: CASTLDSYGYTF; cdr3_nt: TGTGCCAGCACTTTAGACAGCTATGGCTACACCTTC
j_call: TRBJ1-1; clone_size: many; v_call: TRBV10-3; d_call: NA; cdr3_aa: CASQTGNTEAFF; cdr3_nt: TGTGCCAGCCAAACGGGGAACACTGAAGCTTTCTTT
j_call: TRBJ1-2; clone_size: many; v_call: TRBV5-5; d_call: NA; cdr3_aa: CASSSQGVSYYGYTF; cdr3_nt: TGTGCCAGCAGCAGCCAGGGTGTCTCTTACTATGGCTACACCTTC
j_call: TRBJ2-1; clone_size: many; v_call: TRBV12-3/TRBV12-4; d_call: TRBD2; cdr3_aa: CASTLTSGLNNEQFF; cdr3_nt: TGTGCCAGCACACTGACTAGCGGGCTCAACAATGAGCAGTTCTTC
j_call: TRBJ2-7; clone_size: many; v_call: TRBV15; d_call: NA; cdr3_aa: CATSREGGITYEQYF; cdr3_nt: TGTGCCACCAGCAGAGAGGGCGGTATTACCTACGAGCAGTACTTC
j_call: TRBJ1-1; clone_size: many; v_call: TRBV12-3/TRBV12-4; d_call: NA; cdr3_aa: CASTVDRRGTEAFF; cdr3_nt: TGTGCCAGCACCGTAGACAGGAGGGGCACTGAAGCTTTCTTT
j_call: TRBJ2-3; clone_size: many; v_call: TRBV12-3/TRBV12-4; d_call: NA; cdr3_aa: CASSLSRLGSVSTDTQYF; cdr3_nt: TGTGCCAGCAGTTTGTCCCGCCTTGGCAGCGTAAGCACAGATACGCAGTATTTT
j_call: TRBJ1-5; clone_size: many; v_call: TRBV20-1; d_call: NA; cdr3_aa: CSVERQGNQPQHF; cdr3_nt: TGCAGTGTGGAAAGGCAGGGCAATCAGCCCCAGCATTTT
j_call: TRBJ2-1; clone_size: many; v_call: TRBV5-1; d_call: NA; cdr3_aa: CASSLASLVLYNEQFF; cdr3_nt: TGCGCCAGCAGCTTGGCCTCGTTGGTGTTGTACAATGAGCAGTTCTTC
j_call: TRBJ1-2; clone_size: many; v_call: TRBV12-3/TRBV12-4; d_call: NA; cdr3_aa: CASSLTDMNYGYTF; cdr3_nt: TGTGCCAGCAGTTTAACGGACATGAACTATGGCTACACCTTC
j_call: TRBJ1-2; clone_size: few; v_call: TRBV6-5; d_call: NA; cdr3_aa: CASRTDRNYGYTF; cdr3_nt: TGTGCCAGCAGGACCGACAGGAACTATGGCTACACCTTC
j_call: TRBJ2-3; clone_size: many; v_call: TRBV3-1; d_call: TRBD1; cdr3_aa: CASSQEFWQGAGTDTQYF; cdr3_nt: TGTGCCAGCAGCCAAGAATTCTGGCAGGGGGCAGGCACAGATACGCAGTATTTT
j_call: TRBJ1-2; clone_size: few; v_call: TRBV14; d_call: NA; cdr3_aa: CASSQDVGYGYTF; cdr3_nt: TGTGCCAGCAGCCAAGATGTGGGTTATGGCTACACCTTC
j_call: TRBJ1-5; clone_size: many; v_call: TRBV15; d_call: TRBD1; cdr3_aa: CATSSMTGVHNQPQHF; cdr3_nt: TGTGCCACCAGCTCTATGACAGGGGTCCACAATCAGCCCCAGCATTTT
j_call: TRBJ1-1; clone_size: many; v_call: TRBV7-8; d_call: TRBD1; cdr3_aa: CASSLVAGTGHLGTEAFF; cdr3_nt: TGTGCCAGCAGCTTAGTGGCGGGGACAGGGCATTTGGGCACTGAAGCTTTCTTT
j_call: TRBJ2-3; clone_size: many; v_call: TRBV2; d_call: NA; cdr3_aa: CASSPQGDTQYF; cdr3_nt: TGTGCCAGCAGTCCCCAGGGCGATACGCAGTATTTT
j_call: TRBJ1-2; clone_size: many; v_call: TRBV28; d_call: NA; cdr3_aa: CASTPGRGFISSYGYTF; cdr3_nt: TGTGCCAGCACCCCAGGGAGGGGATTCATTTCTAGCTATGGCTACACCTTC
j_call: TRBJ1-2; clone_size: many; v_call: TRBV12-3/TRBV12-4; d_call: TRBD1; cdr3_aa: CASSLVDRVGYGYTF; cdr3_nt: TGTGCCAGCAGTTTAGTTGACAGGGTGGGTTATGGCTACACCTTC
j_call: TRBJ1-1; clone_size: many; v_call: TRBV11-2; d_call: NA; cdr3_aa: CASSITGTKNTEAFF; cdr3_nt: TGTGCCAGCAGCATTACCGGGACAAAGAACACTGAAGCTTTCTTT
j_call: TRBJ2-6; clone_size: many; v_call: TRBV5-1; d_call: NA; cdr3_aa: CASSLQVTQSGANVLTF; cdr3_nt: TGCGCCAGCAGCTTGCAGGTGACCCAATCTGGGGCCAACGTCCTGACTTTC
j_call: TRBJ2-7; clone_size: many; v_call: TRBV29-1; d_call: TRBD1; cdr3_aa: CSVRQGTYEQYF; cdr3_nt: TGCAGCGTTCGACAGGGAACCTACGAGCAGTACTTC
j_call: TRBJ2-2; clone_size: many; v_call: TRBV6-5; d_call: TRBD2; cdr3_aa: CASSRLAGGPGELFF; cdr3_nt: TGTGCCAGCAGCAGACTAGCGGGGGGACCCGGGGAGCTGTTTTTT
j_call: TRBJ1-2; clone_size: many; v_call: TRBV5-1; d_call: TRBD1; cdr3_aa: CASSLDRGNYGYTF; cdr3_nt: TGCGCCAGCAGCTTGGACAGGGGGAACTATGGCTACACCTTC
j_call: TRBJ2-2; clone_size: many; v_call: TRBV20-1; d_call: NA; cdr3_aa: CSASIWQNTGELFF; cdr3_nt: TGCAGTGCTAGTATCTGGCAAAACACCGGGGAGCTGTTTTTT
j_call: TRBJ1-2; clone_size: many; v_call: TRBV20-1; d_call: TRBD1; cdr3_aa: CSASIGTDYGYTF; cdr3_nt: TGCAGTGCTAGCATAGGGACAGACTATGGCTACACCTTC
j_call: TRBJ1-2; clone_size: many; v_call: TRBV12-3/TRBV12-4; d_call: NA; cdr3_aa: CASRKVGSPYGYTF; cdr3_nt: TGTGCCAGCAGAAAGGTGGGGTCTCCCTATGGCTACACCTTC
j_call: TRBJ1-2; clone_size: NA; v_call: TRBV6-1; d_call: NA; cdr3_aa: CASSPTFNYGYTF; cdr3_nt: TGTGCCAGCAGTCCGACATTTAACTATGGCTACACCTTC
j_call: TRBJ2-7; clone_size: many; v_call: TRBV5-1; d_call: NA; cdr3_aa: CASSLEGVEQYF; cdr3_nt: TGCGCCAGCAGCTTGGAGGGTGTGGAGCAGTACTTC
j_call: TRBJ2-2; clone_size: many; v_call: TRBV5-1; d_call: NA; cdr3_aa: CASSIGREGATGELFF; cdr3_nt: TGCGCCAGCAGCATCGGCAGGGAAGGGGCCACCGGGGAGCTGTTTTTT
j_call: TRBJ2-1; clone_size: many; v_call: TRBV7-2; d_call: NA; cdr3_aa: CASSLDTWGHNEQFF; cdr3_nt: TGTGCCAGCAGCTTAGATACTTGGGGGCACAATGAGCAGTTCTTC
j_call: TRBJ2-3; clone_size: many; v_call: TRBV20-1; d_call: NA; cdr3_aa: CSARDVWDNTDTQYF; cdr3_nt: TGCAGTGCTAGAGATGTTTGGGACAACACAGATACGCAGTATTTT
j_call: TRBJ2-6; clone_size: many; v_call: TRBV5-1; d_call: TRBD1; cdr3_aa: CASSRDRAPGANVLTF; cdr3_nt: TGCGCCAGCAGCCGGGACAGGGCCCCTGGGGCCAACGTCCTGACTTTC